The entry that follows covers one T cell receptor beta chain sequence. This CDR3 has 17 amino acids. V lost 4 bases to trimming and J lost 0 bases; unmatched junction nucleotides: 8. Germline CDR1 is GTSNPN and CDR2 is SVGIG (reference sequence). This entry belongs to a study of blood T cell repertoires in COVID-19. Overall study: Whether acute or convalescent, the COVID-19 samples came from the United States, Italy and Spain.

TCRdb keeps only in-frame clones here, not all; method: immunoSEQ multiplex PCR. The table shows some 520,000 clones, with 75% to 90% occurring only once. The clonotype originates from a man between 18 and 35 years old with COVID-19, enrolled during active disease. V usage is TRBV30 and J usage is TRBJ2-3, with TRBD2 identical over 12 bases. The sequenced sample consisted of peripheral blood. The CDR3 is CAWTIGTSGPSTDTQYF. DNA of the CDR3: TGTGCCTGGACCATCGGGACTAGCGGGCCGAGCACAGATACGCAGTATTTT.